Listed below are T cell receptor beta chains from one sample, sequenced in a study of blood T cell repertoires in COVID-19. TCRdb's copy holds only in-frame clones and misses some; the assay was immunoSEQ multiplex PCR. The sample includes 100,000 to 130,000 clones, 89% of them seen just once. The sample was peripheral blood. The receptors here all came from a man aged 40-49 years with active or convalescent COVID-19. CDR3s include the opening cysteine and the closing phenylalanine or tryptophan. The order of the fields is J gene, V gene, D gene, clone size, CDR3 DNA, CDR3 protein. The D gene is left open where the match is weak. Clone size is not always given. Where it is, it says once, few, many or a class for expanded clones.

TRBJ1-2 TRBV6-6 NA NA TGTGCCAGCAGTTCACCCGGACAGCCGACTAACTATGGCTACACCTTC CASSSPGQPTNYGYTF
TRBJ1-2 TRBV6-1 NA few TGTGCCAGCAGTGAATGGGAATGGGGGGAGTATGGCTACACCTTC CASSEWEWGEYGYTF
TRBJ1-5 TRBV4-1 NA NA TGCGCCAGCAGCCAAGATTCCCAGGGAGGCGGTCAGCCCCAGCATTTT CASSQDSQGGGQPQHF
TRBJ2-5 TRBV2 TRBD2 NA TGTGCCAGCAAGCCCTTTGGCGGGAGGGCGGAGACCCAGTACTTC CASKPFGGRAETQYF
TRBJ2-1 TRBV2 NA NA TGTGCCAGCAGTGATGGTCTAGCGAGAAATGAGCAGTTCTTC CASSDGLARNEQFF
TRBJ2-2 TRBV5-5 NA NA TGTGCCAGCAGCTTGTGGCTGCAAGACACCGGGGAGCTGTTTTTT CASSLWLQDTGELFF
TRBJ2-7 TRBV6-2/TRBV6-3 NA NA TGTGCCAGCAGGTACAGGGGTACGGGAGGTCACGAGCAGTACTTC CASRYRGTGGHEQYF
TRBJ1-2 TRBV11-2 NA NA TGTGCCAGCAGCTCATCCACGGGACTGAACTATGGCTACACCTTC CASSSSTGLNYGYTF
TRBJ1-2 TRBV10-3 NA NA TGTGCCATCAGTGAGTCTCAGGGCTACACCTTC CAISESQGYTF
TRBJ2-6 TRBV6-4 NA NA TGTGCCAGCAGTCCCACTACCTCTGGGGCCAACGTCCTGACTTTC CASSPTTSGANVLTF
TRBJ2-3 TRBV24-1 NA NA TGTGCCACCAGTGGTAGCATGACAGATACGCAGTATTTT CATSGSMTDTQYF
TRBJ1-3 TRBV30 NA NA TGTGCCTGGAGTTATGGAAACACCATATATTTT CAWSYGNTIYF
TRBJ2-7 TRBV6-2/TRBV6-3 NA NA TGTGCCAGCAGCCTCACCCGGGACTCAGGCTACGAGCAGTACTTC CASSLTRDSGYEQYF
TRBJ2-1 TRBV7-9 TRBD2 NA TGTGCCAGCAGCTTAGTAGCGGGAGTGGGCAATGAGCAGTTCTTC CASSLVAGVGNEQFF
TRBJ2-2 TRBV5-1 TRBD2 NA TGCGCCAGCAGTCTGCGGGGGTTATTCACCGGGGAGCTGTTTTTT CASSLRGLFTGELFF
TRBJ2-7 TRBV10-3 TRBD1 few TGTGCCATCAGTGATAAGGGGACAGGGGCCCACGAGCAGTACTTC CAISDKGTGAHEQYF
TRBJ2-7 TRBV6-2/TRBV6-3 NA NA TGTGCCAGCAGTTACCGCCCTTGGGAGTGGCCGTACGAGCAGTACTTC CASSYRPWEWPYEQYF
TRBJ1-1 TRBV5-6 TRBD1 NA TGTGCCAGCAGCTTCCCTGGACAGGGGGGAGCGAACACTGAAGCTTTCTTT CASSFPGQGGANTEAFF
TRBJ1-1 TRBV5-1 NA NA TGCGCCAGCAGACTCGGACAGTCTCACACTGAAGCTTTCTTT CASRLGQSHTEAFF
TRBJ2-7 TRBV5-1 TRBD2 NA TGCGCCAGCAGCCCAACTTTAACTAGCGGGGCCTACTACGAGCAGTACTTC CASSPTLTSGAYYEQYF
TRBJ1-2 TRBV6-6 NA NA TGTGCCAGCAGTCCCAGCGGCTATGGCTACACCTTC CASSPSGYGYTF
TRBJ2-1 TRBV5-4 NA NA TGTGCCAGCAGCTCGGACACTTCAAGGGACAATGAGCAGTTCTTC CASSSDTSRDNEQFF
TRBJ2-1 TRBV6-2/TRBV6-3 TRBD2 few TGTGCCAGCAGTTACGGTGGGGGCCTAGCGGGAGAGCAGTTCTTC CASSYGGGLAGEQFF
TRBJ2-7 TRBV7-2 TRBD2 NA TGTGCCAGCAGCTTAATGGCTAGCGGGATTGCAACCTACGAGCAGTACTTC CASSLMASGIATYEQYF
TRBJ2-1 TRBV7-2 TRBD2 NA TGTGCCAGCAGCTTAGGAGCGGGAGTTATTAACAATGAGCAGTTCTTC CASSLGAGVINNEQFF
TRBJ2-1 TRBV19 NA NA TGTGCCAGTAGTCCCTGGGCGGGACAGCCCTACAATGAGCAGTTCTTC CASSPWAGQPYNEQFF
TRBJ2-1 TRBV7-9 TRBD2 NA TGTGCCAGCAGCGTCCTCGGGACTAACTACAATGAGCAGTTCTTC CASSVLGTNYNEQFF
TRBJ2-1 TRBV2 NA once TGTGCCAGCAGAAGTTTAGGACTCCCAAGCCAAGAGCAGTTCTTC CASRSLGLPSQEQFF
TRBJ1-2 TRBV9 TRBD1 NA TGTGCCAGCAGCGTAGAGGCAGGGGGGTACGGCTACACCTTC CASSVEAGGYGYTF
TRBJ2-1 TRBV25-1 TRBD2 NA TGTGCCAGCAGAGGGTCGGGACTAGCGGCCCACTCCTACAATGAGCAGTTCTTC CASRGSGLAAHSYNEQFF
TRBJ1-1 TRBV2 NA NA TGTGCCAGCTGGGGGGAGGTAGGAACTGAAGCTTTCTTT CASWGEVGTEAFF
TRBJ1-5 TRBV2 NA NA TGTGCCAGCAGTGAAGATTGGGAACAGGTGAATCAGCCCCAGCATTTT CASSEDWEQVNQPQHF
TRBJ2-1 TRBV27 TRBD2 NA TGTGCCAGCAGCGCTAGCGGGAGGGGGAACAATGAGCAGTTCTTC CASSASGRGNNEQFF
TRBJ2-1 TRBV5-6 TRBD2 NA TGTGCCAGCAGCTTGTTGGCGACTAGCGGCTACAATGAGCAGTTCTTC CASSLLATSGYNEQFF
TRBJ1-2 TRBV7-9 NA NA TGTGCCAGCAGCTTCAGCGACTATGGCTACACCTTC CASSFSDYGYTF
TRBJ2-1 TRBV5-8 TRBD2 few TGTGCCGGAGGAACTAGCGGTTCCTACAATGAGCAGTTCTTC CAGGTSGSYNEQFF
TRBJ2-5 TRBV5-1 NA once TGCGCCAGCAGCTTGACCACAGGGTCAGAGACCCAGTACTTC CASSLTTGSETQYF
TRBJ1-2 TRBV29-1 NA few TGCAGCGTGCAACCCGCGGGGGTCTATGGCTACACCTTC CSVQPAGVYGYTF
TRBJ2-1 TRBV28 TRBD2 NA TGTGCCAGCAGTTTATGGACTAGCGGGAGTAATGAGCAGTTCTTC CASSLWTSGSNEQFF
TRBJ2-1 TRBV3-1/TRBV3-2 NA NA TGTGCCAGCAGCCAAGATGTAAGACAGATACTCAATGAGCAGTTCTTC CASSQDVRQILNEQFF
TRBJ2-1 TRBV11-3 TRBD1 NA TGTGCCAGCAGCCCCTCTGGACAGGTGAGCTCCTACAATGAGCAGTTCTTC CASSPSGQVSSYNEQFF